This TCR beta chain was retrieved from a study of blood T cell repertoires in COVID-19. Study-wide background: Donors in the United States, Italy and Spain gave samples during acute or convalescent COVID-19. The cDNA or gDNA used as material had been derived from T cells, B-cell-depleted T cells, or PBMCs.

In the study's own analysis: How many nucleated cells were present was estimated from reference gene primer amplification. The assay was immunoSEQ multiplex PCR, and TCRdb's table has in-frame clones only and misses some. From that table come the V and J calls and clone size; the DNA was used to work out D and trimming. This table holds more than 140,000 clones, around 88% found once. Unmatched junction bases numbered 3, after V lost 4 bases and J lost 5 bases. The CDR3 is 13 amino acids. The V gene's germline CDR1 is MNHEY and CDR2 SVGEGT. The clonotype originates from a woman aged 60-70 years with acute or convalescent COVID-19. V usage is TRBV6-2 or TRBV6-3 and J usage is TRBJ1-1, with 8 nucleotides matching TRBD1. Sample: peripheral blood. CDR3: CASSFDRGTEAFF. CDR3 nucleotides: TGTGCCAGCAGTTTTGACAGGGGAACTGAAGCTTTCTTT.